This TCR beta chain was recorded in a study of T cell responses to AZD1222 COVID-19 vaccine (dated by TCRdb to the early 2020s). About the full investigation: AZD1222 recipients whose second dose came at about 4 weeks and those whose second dose came at about 12 weeks were combined into one group, since spike-specific TCR depth and breadth did not differ between the two schedules. A total of approximately 240 trial participants underwent TCR sequencing, of whom 207 received two doses of AZD1222 and some 25 received two doses of the MenACWY control vaccine. Enrollment into the trials was organized by age into subgroups of 18-55, 56-69 and 70-plus years, and those subgroups contained roughly 150, 30 and 60 TCR-sequenced participants, respectively. The research as a whole found: Conclusions about previously exposed vaccinees are limited because only six or seven AZD1222 recipients were SARS-CoV-2 seropositive at baseline. Because no day 14 peak-response samples were available, repertoires were characterized only after the peak T cell response. The 56-69-year group was small, and its depth increase did not reach significance, likely because of low power. Epitopes outside the regions mutated in the B.1.351 and B.1.1.7 variants were reportedly recognized by nearly half of the unique spike-specific TCRs. Spike-specific TCR breadth and depth rose significantly after two AZD1222 doses compared with day 0 and with MenACWY recipients. Vaccine-associated CD4 TCRs spanned the whole spike protein, with dominant responses in regions 160-218 and 743-854. Participants were mostly white British, with more females than males. The authors suggested clonal diversity may have been underestimated.

Sample time point, as interpreted from the label and publication: baseline before first vaccination. Vaccinee samples came from UK trials COV001 and COV002, including a single-blind randomized controlled phase 2/3 trial of AZD1222 (ChAdOx1 nCoV-19) in healthy adults. Trial participant PBMC samples were collected at day 0 and day 28 after the second dose for TCRbeta chain sequencing. A word on this clone: Its antigen remains undetermined. Base quality data are lacking; no much larger clone is found one base away.

The V and J ends are trimmed by 0 bases and 4 bases, leaving 13 bases between them. CDR1 and CDR2 (SGDLS, YYNGEE) derive from the germline V gene. From the cysteine up to the phenylalanine, the CDR3 has a length of 15 residues. Here the CDR3 DNA is all that survives: 45 bases in frame from base 1. The CDR3 regions of human TCRbeta chains were subjected to immunosequencing. In the original analysis: Repertoire TCRs were checked for matches against a reference library of SARS-CoV-2-specific TCRs that had been generated using the MIRA antigen-specificity platform. Breadth was defined as the fraction of unique TCRs that were SARS-CoV-2-associated. Depth was defined as the fraction of total T cells that were SARS-CoV-2-associated. Using the MIRA data, each spike-specific TCR was mapped to the spike region that the TCR reacts to and placed in a CD4 or CD8 class. Log10-transformed breadth and depth values were compared by one-way ANOVA with Sidak's multiple comparisons tests. TCRdb took this table from immuneACCESS and kept in-frame rearrangements with V and J called. Such tables lack part of the clones; where checked against another copy, unresolved V genes explain under half of the gap, and the rest is unexplained. Clone size and the V and J calls come from that table; the DNA yielded D and trimming. Here the sample has nearly 90,000 clones; nearly 90% occur a single time. The ten largest clones add up to roughly 6% of the sample.

The receptor's source is an adult in good health. Rearrangement joined TRBV9 to TRBJ1-1; a tentative D match to TRBD1 spans 5 bases. The material sequenced was peripheral blood, taken on day 0 of AZD1222 vaccination. This receptor carries the CDR3 CASSVAAGSATEAFF. The nucleotide sequence is TGTGCCAGCAGCGTAGCGGCAGGGTCGGCCACTGAAGCTTTCTTT.